Included here is one T cell receptor (beta chain) sequence, with context. What it binds is unknown. Trimming cost V 5 bases and J 0 bases, with 8 bases left between them. The germline V gene encodes CDR1 LGHNA and CDR2 YNFKEQ. CDR3 length equals 14 residues. The data stem from a study of OX40 agonist ivuxolimab in advanced cancers. Study-level results: CD4+ T cells averaged fewer expanded clones than CD8+ T cells. No determination was made of the antigen specificity of the expanded peripheral T cells.

Generated by immunoSEQ multiplex PCR, the TCRdb table keeps only in-frame clones and is missing some. The sample lists approximately 74,000 clones; almost 90% were seen once. The source is an adult with an advanced solid tumor such as melanoma, head and neck, liver or kidney cancer. This sample comprised CD4+ or CD8+ T cells sorted from blood, obtained in a trial of the OX40 agonist ivuxolimab. The genes are TRBV4-2 and TRBJ1-3, with D uncertain. DNA for the CDR3: TGTGCCAGCAGCTTCCGGGACTCTGGAAACACCATATATTTT. As protein: CASSFRDSGNTIYF.